This TCR beta chain is from a study of T cells in Graves' hyperthyroidism and ophthalmopathy (dated by TCRdb to about 2019). Regarding the study in general: Peripheral blood samples were taken at the time of initial diagnosis, prior to any treatment. To identify TCR V-J signatures that set the groups apart, the researchers used a discovery cohort of about a hundred patients, made up of 43 with Graves' ophthalmopathy and some 58 with stable Graves' hyperthyroidism. An independent validation cohort of around 19 hyperthyroidism patients and 17 patients who later progressed to ophthalmopathy tested prospective prediction of ophthalmopathy. The 100 or so discovery patients were randomly split 7:3 into training and test sets. In more than 5 Graves' hyperthyroidism patients, the study also compared T-cell repertoires from thyroid tissue with T-cell repertoires from blood. Once sampling was done, hyperthyroidism patients were given methimazole at a starting dose of 30 mg daily, whereas ophthalmopathy patients were given high-dose intravenous methylprednisolone. The paper reports TCR Vbeta CDR3 sequencing of over 130 peripheral blood samples: some 44 ophthalmopathy, under 85 hyperthyroidism and approximately 17 progressor patients.

This clonotype was observed at least ten times. Its target antigen remains unknown. Per-base qualities were not stored, and no clone one base away is much larger. TCR beta CDR3 regions were amplified from RNA transcripts. The TCR CDR3 was subjected to a first round of RT-PCR using the HTBI primer set and the Qiagen OneStep RT-PCR kit. Libraries were constructed in a second round of multiplex PCR, after which size selection and purification were carried out. Libraries were sequenced paired-end with 100 bp reads on an Illumina HiSeq2000. As for the authors' bioinformatics: SOAPnuke was used to process the raw data, throwing out any read that contained adapters or uncalled bases, had a mean Phred below 15, or lacked an exact constant-primer or identifier match. High-quality paired reads were merged using COPE v1.2.5, and each unique nucleotide sequence was defined as a clonotype. MiTCR v1.1 was used to align the clonotypes against IMGT TRBV, TRBD and TRBJ reference segments. Only V-J combinations with frequency above 0.0001, covering 98% to 99.2% of repertoires, were analysed. The TCS score was defined as F50 (clonal expansion) divided by E x V (chaos), with BLOSUM62-based TCRdist calculated between CDR3 peptides within each V-J. Welch's t-statistics and random forest reduced 514 V-J features to 13, which were used in a naive Bayes classifier (R e1071). In-frame beta chains were kept once TCRdb had trimmed the public reads at Q25 with fastp and called clones with MiXCR. One record per CDR3 amino acid sequence lists the most common genes and DNA. These V and J calls are TCRdb output, not the study's own analysis. This sample comprises about 200,000 distinct CDR3 sequences, roughly a sixth of them detected only once. The ten most abundant clones make up roughly 55% of the sample.

Overall study results and their limits: A 13 V-J signature model separated ophthalmopathy from stable hyperthyroidism, with around 90% sensitivity and roughly 82% specificity in cross-validation and 80%/75% in testing. Sample size was not statistically predetermined, and blinding of investigators to group allocation was not performed. In validation, progression to ophthalmopathy was predicted by the model with about 70% sensitivity and around 76% specificity, a median of about 6.4 months before onset. Blood samples also contained most of the expanded thyroid clonotypes (frequency above 0.001), which suggests that blood repertoires may reflect thyroid immune responses.

CDR1 and CDR2 were assigned from the germline V gene as MDHEN and SYDVKM. At the junction V is shortened by 1 base and J by 6 bases; bases outside the gene matches: 0. The CDR3 runs 13 residues from the cysteine to the phenylalanine. Here the CDR3 DNA is all that survives: 39 bases in frame from base 1. Stable Graves' hyperthyroidism was defined as the absence of progression to ophthalmopathy over 18 months of follow-up. Hyperthyroidism patients were newly diagnosed, with disease duration under 2 months, and aged 18 to 65 years. Patients with uncontrolled infections, other autoimmune diseases, pregnancy or lactation were excluded. Diagnoses relied on clinical symptoms, serum thyroxine and TRAb, thyroid ultrasound and orbital computed tomography. PBMCs were isolated from approximately 10 ml of fresh peripheral blood by Ficoll-Paque density gradient centrifugation. Trizol reagent was used to extract total RNA, and RNA quality was then checked on an Agilent 2100 Bioanalyzer.

Sequencing was carried out using blood. The sequence links TRBV28 to TRBJ2-1; TRBD1 agrees with 7 junctional bases. This sequence was found in a woman aged 45-65 years with Graves' hyperthyroidism. CDR3 loop: CASSLSGGNEQFF. The nucleotide sequence reads as follows: TGTGCCAGCAGTTTATCAGGGGGCAATGAGCAGTTCTTC.